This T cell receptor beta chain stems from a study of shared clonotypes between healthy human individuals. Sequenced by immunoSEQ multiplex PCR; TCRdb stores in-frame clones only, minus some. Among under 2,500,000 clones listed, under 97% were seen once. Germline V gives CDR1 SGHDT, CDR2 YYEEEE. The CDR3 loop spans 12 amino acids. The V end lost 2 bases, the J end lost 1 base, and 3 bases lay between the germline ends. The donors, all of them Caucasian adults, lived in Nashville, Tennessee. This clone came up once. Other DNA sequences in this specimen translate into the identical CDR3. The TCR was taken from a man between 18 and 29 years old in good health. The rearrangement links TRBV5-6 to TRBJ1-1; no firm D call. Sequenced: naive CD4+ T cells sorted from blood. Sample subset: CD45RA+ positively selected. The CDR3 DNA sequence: TGTGCCAGCAGCTTTCGGAACACTGAAGCTTTCTTT. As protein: CASSFRNTEAFF.